A selection of T cell receptor beta chains follows, all from one sample in a study of T cells in Graves' hyperthyroidism and ophthalmopathy. TCRdb reprocessed the multiplex PCR reads via MiXCR and lists one record per CDR3 protein. The table includes around 520,000 distinct CDR3 sequences, roughly 25% detected once. Material: blood. The receptors come from a woman younger than 45 with Graves' ophthalmopathy. Both conserved end residues are part of each CDR3. The D gene is left open where the match is weak. A row's size may be missing; if present it is once, few, many or a size class.

size: many; D: TRBD1; J: TRBJ1-5; V: TRBV6-2/TRBV6-3; CDR3: CASTDPAGQGPLPQHF; DNA: TGTGCCAGCACCGACCCTGCTGGACAGGGCCCTTTGCCCCAGCATTTT
size: many; D: TRBD2; J: TRBJ2-5; V: TRBV7-2; CDR3: CASSWGGSGGQETQYF; DNA: TGTGCCAGCAGCTGGGGGGGTAGCGGGGGACAAGAGACCCAGTACTTC
size: many; D: -; J: TRBJ1-5; V: TRBV27; CDR3: CASRIAGADQPQHF; DNA: TGTGCCAGCAGGATAGCGGGGGCCGATCAGCCCCAGCATTTT
size: few; D: -; J: TRBJ1-5; V: TRBV28; CDR3: CASSPQGSQHF; DNA: TGTGCCAGCAGTCCGCAGGGGTCCCAGCATTTT
size: many; D: -; J: TRBJ1-2; V: TRBV5-1; CDR3: CASSSWGGYFYGYTF; DNA: TGCGCCAGCAGTTCGTGGGGGGGCTACTTCTATGGCTACACCTTC
size: -; D: TRBD1; J: TRBJ2-7; V: TRBV6-5; CDR3: CASSSPGTEQYEQYF; DNA: TGTGCCAGCAGTTCGCCCGGGACAGAGCAGTACGAGCAGTACTTC
size: many; D: -; J: TRBJ1-1; V: TRBV18; CDR3: CASSPPAPSGNTEAFF; DNA: TGTGCCAGCTCACCACCGGCCCCCAGCGGGAACACTGAAGCTTTCTTT
size: -; D: -; J: TRBJ1-3; V: TRBV11-2; CDR3: CASSFGAPYLGSSGNTIYF; DNA: TGTGCCAGCAGCTTCGGTGCTCCTTACTTGGGGAGCTCTGGAAACACCATATATTTT
size: -; D: -; J: TRBJ2-4; V: TRBV12-3/TRBV12-4; CDR3: CASTFGGNIQYF; DNA: TGTGCCAGCACCTTTGGAGGGAACATTCAGTACTTC
size: many; D: -; J: TRBJ2-7; V: TRBV29-1; CDR3: CSVETGTYEQYF; DNA: TGCAGCGTTGAGACAGGTACCTACGAGCAGTACTTC